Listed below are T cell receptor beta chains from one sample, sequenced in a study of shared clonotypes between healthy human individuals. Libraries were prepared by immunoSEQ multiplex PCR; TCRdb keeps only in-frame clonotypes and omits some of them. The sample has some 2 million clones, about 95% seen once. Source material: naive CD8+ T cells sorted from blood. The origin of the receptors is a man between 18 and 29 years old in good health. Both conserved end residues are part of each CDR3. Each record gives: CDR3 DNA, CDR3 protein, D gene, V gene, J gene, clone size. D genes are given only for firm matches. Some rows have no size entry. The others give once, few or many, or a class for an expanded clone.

TGTGCCAGCACCCAGACAGGTGGCAATCAGCCCCAGCATTTT	CASTQTGGNQPQHF	NA	TRBV27	TRBJ1-5	NA
TGTGCCAGCAGCTTATTTTCGGGCACAGATACGCAGTATTTT	CASSLFSGTDTQYF	NA	TRBV7-9	TRBJ2-3	NA
TGTGCCACCAGCAGAGATTTGACGGGGGACTATGGCTACACCTTC	CATSRDLTGDYGYTF	NA	TRBV15	TRBJ1-2	NA
TGTGCCAGCGGTCCGACGCAAAAACTGTTTTTT	CASGPTQKLFF	NA	TRBV6-1	TRBJ1-4	NA
TGTGCCAGCAGTCAAATGACAGGGATGGACACTGAAGCTTTCTTT	CASSQMTGMDTEAFF	TRBD1	TRBV6-1	TRBJ1-1	NA
TGCGCCAGCATGGGAGGGGGCACTGAAGCTTTCTTT	CASMGGGTEAFF	NA	TRBV4-1	TRBJ1-1	NA
TGTGCCAGTAGTATATCGCCAGGAGACACAGATACGCAGTATTTT	CASSISPGDTDTQYF	NA	TRBV19	TRBJ2-3	NA
TGTGCCAGCATCCCCCGGCGTGATGCACACAATGAGCAGTTCTTC	CASIPRRDAHNEQFF	NA	TRBV27	TRBJ2-1	NA
TGTGCCAGCAGCCAAGCGGAGGACCCTTCCTACGAGCAGTACTTC	CASSQAEDPSYEQYF	NA	TRBV14	TRBJ2-7	NA
TGTGCCAGCAGCGGTACCCCGGGACGGTATAGCAATCAGCCCCAGCATTTT	CASSGTPGRYSNQPQHF	NA	TRBV21-1	TRBJ1-5	NA
TGCGCCAGCAGCTACCGACAGGGGTGGGAGCAGTACTTC	CASSYRQGWEQYF	TRBD1	TRBV5-1	TRBJ2-7	NA
TGTGCCAGCAGCGTGGGGACAGAGCACACTGAAGCTTTCTTT	CASSVGTEHTEAFF	TRBD1	TRBV5-6	TRBJ1-1	NA
TGTGCCAGTAGTATTGTAGGGGTTGGATCTGGAAACACCATATATTTT	CASSIVGVGSGNTIYF	NA	TRBV19	TRBJ1-3	NA
TGTGCCTGGAGTGTACTAGACGGAAACTATGGCTACACCTTC	CAWSVLDGNYGYTF	NA	TRBV30	TRBJ1-2	NA
TGTGCCAGCAGTTTAGTACAGACGAGCAATCAGCCCCAGCATTTT	CASSLVQTSNQPQHF	NA	TRBV28	TRBJ1-5	NA
TGCGCCAGCAGCTTTCAGGGGGGGCCTGAAGCTTTCTTT	CASSFQGGPEAFF	TRBD1	TRBV5-1	TRBJ1-1	NA
TGTGCCAGCTCACGCACTAGCGCCAATGAGCAGTTCTTC	CASSRTSANEQFF	TRBD2	TRBV18	TRBJ2-1	NA
TGTGCCAGCACCCTCCTAATCTCAGGGAGTACAGATACGCAGTATTTT	CASTLLISGSTDTQYF	NA	TRBV7-9	TRBJ2-3	NA
TGTGCCAGCACGGGACAGTTGATTCAAGAGACCCAGTACTTC	CASTGQLIQETQYF	TRBD1	TRBV28	TRBJ2-5	NA
TGTGCCAGCACCCTCGAGGGGCCTGGTGAGACCCAGTACTTC	CASTLEGPGETQYF	NA	TRBV7-2	TRBJ2-5	NA
TGTGCCAGCAGCTTGGCTTTGGAGGAGTGGGGGGCAATGGACACTGAAGCTTTCTTT	CASSLALEEWGAMDTEAFF	NA	TRBV5-6	TRBJ1-1	once
TGTGCCAGCAGCGTAGGGACAGGAGCTCAAGAGACCCAGTACTTC	CASSVGTGAQETQYF	TRBD1	TRBV6-5	TRBJ2-5	NA
TGTGCCAGCAGCTCCGGTGTGGCAAGTATTTCCTACAATGAGCAGTTCTTC	CASSSGVASISYNEQFF	NA	TRBV9	TRBJ2-1	NA
TGTGCCAGCAGTGGTAGCGGGGGGTCCCACGAGCAGTACTTC	CASSGSGGSHEQYF	TRBD2	TRBV2	TRBJ2-7	NA
TGCGCCAGCAGTGCGGGGGGGGAGGGAGAGACCCAGTACTTC	CASSAGGEGETQYF	TRBD2	TRBV10-1	TRBJ2-5	NA
TGCGCCAGCAGTGGGGACGGATTCACAGATACGCAGTATTTT	CASSGDGFTDTQYF	NA	TRBV10-2	TRBJ2-3	NA
TGTGCCAGCAGCTCGGCAGGCCCTGACTACGAGCAGTACTTC	CASSSAGPDYEQYF	NA	TRBV11-2	TRBJ2-7	NA
TGTGCCAGCAGCTTAGCCTCGGTGCAGTACGAGCAGTACTTC	CASSLASVQYEQYF	NA	TRBV7-8	TRBJ2-7	NA
TGTGCCAGCAGCGTAGGAGAAGCGGGAGGGCCCGGGGAGCTGTTTTTT	CASSVGEAGGPGELFF	TRBD2	TRBV9	TRBJ2-2	NA
TGTGCCAGCAGCGTCGGACAGGGCTGGGAAGCTTTCTTT	CASSVGQGWEAFF	TRBD1	TRBV5-4	TRBJ1-1	NA
TGTGCCAGCAGTTACGCGGACGAGCAGTACTTC	CASSYADEQYF	NA	TRBV6-6	TRBJ2-7	NA
TGCGCCAGCAGCTCAGTGGACGGAGGATCCTACGAGCAGTACTTC	CASSSVDGGSYEQYF	NA	TRBV5-1	TRBJ2-7	NA
TGTGCCAGCAGCGGGGTTAGCACAGATACGCAGTATTTT	CASSGVSTDTQYF	NA	TRBV28	TRBJ2-3	NA
TGTGCCAGCAGTTACTCGGGTCCGGGAGCCAAAAACATTCAGTACTTC	CASSYSGPGAKNIQYF	NA	TRBV6-5	TRBJ2-4	NA
TGTGCCAGCAGTGCGCCGGGACAGAACACAGATACGCAGTATTTT	CASSAPGQNTDTQYF	TRBD1	TRBV28	TRBJ2-3	NA
TGTGCCAGCAGCCCGGCCGGGGCCTACACTGAAGCTTTCTTT	CASSPAGAYTEAFF	NA	TRBV5-6	TRBJ1-1	NA
TGTGCCAGCAGTTACTCTGGGACTAGGTACAATGAGCAGTTCTTC	CASSYSGTRYNEQFF	TRBD2	TRBV6-5	TRBJ2-1	NA
TGTGCCAGCAGCTTAGAGGGACAGGGAAGCATGAACACTGAAGCTTTCTTT	CASSLEGQGSMNTEAFF	TRBD1	TRBV7-9	TRBJ1-1	NA
TGTGCTAGCAGCTCGGGACAGGGCTCCCTCGATACGCAGTATTTT	CASSSGQGSLDTQYF	TRBD1	TRBV7-7	TRBJ2-3	NA
TGCGCCAGCGGGGAGGGTCCTCCTGGCGAGCAGTACTTC	CASGEGPPGEQYF	TRBD2	TRBV5-1	TRBJ2-7	NA
TGCGCCAGCAGCCTTTCACCGGGACTCCAAGAGACCCAGTACTTC	CASSLSPGLQETQYF	NA	TRBV4-1	TRBJ2-5	NA
TGTGCCAGCAGCTCGGGAGCATACAATCAGCCCCAGCATTTT	CASSSGAYNQPQHF	NA	TRBV11-2	TRBJ1-5	once
TGCGCCAGCAGTAATACCGGGGTCTCTGGCGTTGGAAACACCATATATTTT	CASSNTGVSGVGNTIYF	NA	TRBV10-2	TRBJ1-3	NA
TGTGCCAGCAGCTTAACCTGGACAGAGAACACCGGGGAGCTGTTTTTT	CASSLTWTENTGELFF	NA	TRBV7-6	TRBJ2-2	NA
TGTGCCAGCAGTTACGAATCGTCTTCGGGGGAGCAGTACTTC	CASSYESSSGEQYF	NA	TRBV6-6	TRBJ2-7	NA
TGTGCCAGCAGTTACTCGGAAGGTCCCGAGCAGTTCTTC	CASSYSEGPEQFF	NA	TRBV6-5	TRBJ2-1	NA
TGTGCCAGCAGCCCAAGCTCGGGGCTAAGCAATCAGCCCCAGCATTTT	CASSPSSGLSNQPQHF	NA	TRBV7-2	TRBJ1-5	NA
TGCGCCAGCATTTGGGACAATGAGCAGTTCTTC	CASIWDNEQFF	NA	TRBV10-2	TRBJ2-1	NA
TGTGCCAGCAGGCTGACCCGTTATGGTAATGAAAAACTGTTTTTT	CASRLTRYGNEKLFF	NA	TRBV6-5	TRBJ1-4	once
TGTGCCAGCAGTTACCCCCCCTACGAGCAGTACTTC	CASSYPPYEQYF	NA	TRBV6-6	TRBJ2-7	NA
TGTGCCAGCAGTTACACGACGGGACTTCAAGAGACCCAGTACTTC	CASSYTTGLQETQYF	NA	TRBV6-5	TRBJ2-5	NA
TGTGCCAGCACGGGGGGCATGGCCTACAATGAGCAGTTCTTC	CASTGGMAYNEQFF	NA	TRBV6-6	TRBJ2-1	NA
TGTGCCTGGACGATGACGATCACAGATACGCAGTATTTT	CAWTMTITDTQYF	NA	TRBV30	TRBJ2-3	NA
TGTGCCATCAGTGAGTCGGCAGGGGGCCACACCGGGGAGCTGTTTTTT	CAISESAGGHTGELFF	TRBD1	TRBV10-3	TRBJ2-2	once
TGTGCCAGCAGCGAAATAGCGGGGGGGCTGAATGAGCAGTTCTTC	CASSEIAGGLNEQFF	TRBD2	TRBV9	TRBJ2-1	NA
TGTGCCAGCAGCGGGACGGTCTCCTACAATGAGCAGTTCTTC	CASSGTVSYNEQFF	NA	TRBV9	TRBJ2-1	NA